Listed below are T cell receptor beta chains from one sample, sequenced in a study of blood T cells in healthy people across ages. TCRdb re-derived calls from the 5' RACE reads in MiXCR, one entry per CDR3 protein. Found here are over 1,500,000 distinct CDR3 sequences, about 50% of them singletons; the top ten hold 2.1%. The sequencing input was blood. These receptors all stem from a middle-aged woman in good health. CDR3s include the opening cysteine and the closing phenylalanine or tryptophan. Fields, in order: clone size, V gene, J gene, D gene, CDR3 protein, CDR3 DNA. A D gene is named only where the DNA matches it firmly. Clone sizes are given selectively: once, few, many, or a class where the clone is expanded.

clone size: NA; V gene: TRBV7-9; J gene: TRBJ2-5; D gene: TRBD2; CDR3 protein: CASSGLLAGGQETQYF; CDR3 DNA: TGTGCCAGCAGCGGACTGCTAGCGGGGGGACAAGAGACCCAGTACTTC
clone size: NA; V gene: TRBV20-1; J gene: TRBJ2-7; D gene: NA; CDR3 protein: CSANRGPAAEQYF; CDR3 DNA: TGCAGTGCTAACCGGGGCCCCGCGGCCGAGCAGTACTTC
clone size: NA; V gene: TRBV27; J gene: TRBJ2-5; D gene: NA; CDR3 protein: CASSLSQASETQYF; CDR3 DNA: TGTGCCAGCAGTTTATCCCAAGCCAGCGAGACCCAGTACTTC
clone size: NA; V gene: TRBV13; J gene: TRBJ1-2; D gene: TRBD1; CDR3 protein: CASSLPQGADYYGYTF; CDR3 DNA: TGTGCCAGCAGCTTGCCCCAGGGGGCTGACTACTATGGCTACACCTTC
clone size: once; V gene: TRBV20-1; J gene: TRBJ1-2; D gene: NA; CDR3 protein: CTPWGGSDGYTF; CDR3 DNA: TGCACCCCGTGGGGGGGCAGCGATGGCTACACCTTC
clone size: once; V gene: TRBV30; J gene: TRBJ2-3; D gene: NA; CDR3 protein: CACRAADGRYAYF; CDR3 DNA: TGTGCCTGCCGGGCGGCCGACGGGAGATACGCGTATTTT
clone size: few; V gene: TRBV13; J gene: TRBJ2-3; D gene: NA; CDR3 protein: CASSLAMRGGTDTQYF; CDR3 DNA: TGTGCCAGCAGCTTAGCGATGAGAGGGGGCACAGATACGCAGTATTTT
clone size: NA; V gene: TRBV5-6; J gene: TRBJ2-1; D gene: TRBD2; CDR3 protein: CASSSSLERGGNEQFF; CDR3 DNA: TGTGCCAGCAGCTCGAGCCTTGAGCGGGGGGGGAATGAGCAGTTCTTC
clone size: NA; V gene: TRBV12-3/TRBV12-4; J gene: TRBJ2-1; D gene: NA; CDR3 protein: CASRDSARETQFF; CDR3 DNA: TGTGCCAGCAGAGATAGCGCGCGAGAGACCCAGTTCTTC
clone size: NA; V gene: TRBV6-6; J gene: TRBJ1-2; D gene: TRBD1; CDR3 protein: CASSRLGQGNYGYNF; CDR3 DNA: TGTGCCAGCAGTCGACTGGGACAGGGCAACTATGGCTACAACTTC
clone size: NA; V gene: TRBV9; J gene: TRBJ2-5; D gene: NA; CDR3 protein: CASSVGVGSQETQYF; CDR3 DNA: TGTGCCAGCAGCGTAGGGGTAGGATCCCAAGAGACCCAGTACTTC
clone size: NA; V gene: TRBV6-2/TRBV6-3; J gene: TRBJ2-6; D gene: NA; CDR3 protein: CASSHDRESGANVLTF; CDR3 DNA: TGTGCCAGCAGCCACGACAGAGAATCTGGGGCCAACGTCCTGACTTTC
clone size: NA; V gene: TRBV2; J gene: TRBJ1-1; D gene: TRBD1; CDR3 protein: CAGAGQGWTEAFF; CDR3 DNA: TGTGCCGGCGCAGGACAGGGCTGGACTGAAGCTTTCTTT
clone size: NA; V gene: TRBV18; J gene: TRBJ2-7; D gene: NA; CDR3 protein: CASAPGQNYEQYF; CDR3 DNA: TGTGCCAGCGCACCCGGACAGAACTACGAGCAGTACTTC
clone size: NA; V gene: TRBV5-5; J gene: TRBJ2-3; D gene: TRBD2; CDR3 protein: CASSQASGGHADTQYF; CDR3 DNA: TGTGCCAGCAGCCAAGCTAGCGGGGGGCATGCAGATACGCAGTATTTT
clone size: NA; V gene: TRBV10-3; J gene: TRBJ2-1; D gene: TRBD1; CDR3 protein: CAISESNRGSYNEQFF; CDR3 DNA: TGTGCCATCAGTGAGTCTAACAGGGGTTCCTACAATGAGCAGTTCTTC